The next 30 T cell receptor beta chains were all read from a single sample in a study of cytomegalovirus exposure and HLA in healthy donors. Primers for the PCR totalled 60 Vbeta and 13 Jbeta. Here immunoSEQ multiplex PCR was the method, and the copy in TCRdb shows in-frame clones only, minus some. The data show roughly 88,000 clones, approximately 80% seen once. The sample comprised PBMCs. The receptors were gathered from a man aged 25-40 years in good health and CMV-seropositive.

This chain links TRBV2 with TRBJ1-1; maybe TRBD1 (6 bases). Trimming removed 6 bases at V and 4 bases at J, with 18 bases between. Germline CDR1 and CDR2: SNHLY and FYNNEI. The CDR3 sequence is 15 residues long. Here the CDR3 DNA reads TGTGCCAGCAGCAAAAGACAGGTTAGGACCACTGAAGCTTTCTTT. Its translation: CASSKRQVRTTEAFF. The variable domain in full, with the rest retrieved from reference TRBV2 and TRBJ1-1, is EPEVTQTPSHQVTQMGQEVILRCVPISNHLYFYWYRQILGQKVEFLVSFYNNEISEKSEIFDDQFSVERPDGSNFTLKIRSTKLEDSAMYFCASSKRQVRTTEAFFGQGTRLTVV.

The rearrangement joins TRBV28 to TRBJ1-5; no reliable D call. CDR3 size: 15 residues. From germline, CDR1 is MDHEN and CDR2 SYDVKM. Deletions cut 4 bases from V and 4 bases from J, with 14 bases between. CDR3 amino acids: CASSSSGMGNQPQHF. CDR3 bases: TGTGCCAGCAGTTCGAGCGGGATGGGGAATCAGCCCCAGCATTTT.

This clone has just a few counts. The identical CDR3 is also encoded by other nucleotide sequences in the sample. The chain employs TRBV5-1 and TRBJ1-2; 10 bases match TRBD1. Germline V gene data show CDR1 as SGHRS and CDR2 as YFSETQ. The CDR3 runs 13 residues. V was pared by 3 bases and J by 5 bases, with 1 base of the junction left unmatched. CDR3 coding DNA: TGCGCCAGCAGCTCGGGACAGGGGTATGGCTACACCTTC. Its protein is CASSSGQGYGYTF. Complete variable domain (other parts from reference TRBV5-1 and TRBJ1-2): KAGVTQTPRYLIKTRGQQVTLSCSPISGHRSVSWYQQTPGQGLQFLFEYFSETQRNKGNFPGRFSGRQFSNSRSEMNVSTLELGDSALYLCASSSGQGYGYTFGSGTRLTVV.

The rearrangement joins TRBV27 to TRBJ1-1; D gene ambiguous. Germline CDR1 MNHEY, CDR2 SMNVEV (reference sequence). The CDR3 runs to 14 residues. Trimming removed 3 bases from V and 0 bases from J, with 8 bases in between. The CDR3 reads CASSLRYLNTEAFF. CDR3 nucleotide sequence: TGTGCCAGCAGTTTGCGGTATTTGAACACTGAAGCTTTCTTT.

V is TRBV7-2 and J is TRBJ2-5, with D tentatively TRBD2 (5 bases). The CDR3 spans 14 residues. CDR1 and CDR2 from the germline V gene are SGHTA and FQGNSA. Trimming stripped 4 bases from V and 5 bases from J, with 14 bases between. This CDR3 is CASSSQLPGETQYF. CDR3 nucleotide sequence: TGTGCCAGCAGCTCCCAGCTACCGGGGGAGACCCAGTACTTC.

The CDR3 sequence is CASSFYAMGGGNTIYF. In DNA, the CDR3 is TGTGCCAGCAGTTTTTACGCGATGGGGGGTGGAAACACCATATATTTT. The chain joins TRBV28 to TRBJ1-3, with a tentative D call TRBD1 (5 bases). This CDR3 comprises 16 residues. Germline lookup yields CDR1 MDHEN and CDR2 SYDVKM. V was pared by 3 bases and J by 3 bases, with 15 bases between.

This clone was seen a single time. This chain joins TRBV2 and TRBJ1-1, with a tentative D call TRBD1 (5 bases). The CDR3 is made up of 15 amino acids. CDR1 SNHLY and CDR2 FYNNEI come from the germline V gene. Trimming cost V 6 bases and J 6 bases, with 20 bases left between them. The CDR3 protein is CASSPRGGGGAEAFF. CDR3 nucleotide sequence: TGTGCCAGCAGCCCTCGGGGAGGCGGAGGGGCTGAAGCTTTCTTT.

CDR3 nucleotides: TGTGCCTGGAACGCCCCCCAGGGACCCCAGCATTTT. This sequence encodes CAWNAPQGPQHF. The V and J genes are TRBV30 and TRBJ1-5; a weak D match, TRBD1 (5 bases). In germline, CDR1 is GTSNPN, CDR2 SVGIG (reference sequence). This CDR3 has 12 amino acids. Trimming shortened V by 4 bases and J by 10 bases, and 14 bases separated the two germline ends.

This clone was counted between two and nine times. This same CDR3 is encoded by further DNA sequences in the sample. This chain's CDR3 is CASSEAGGPGANVLTF. The CDR3 DNA follows: TGTGCCAGCAGTGAAGCAGGAGGGCCTGGGGCCAACGTCCTGACTTTC. This sequence joins TRBV2 and TRBJ2-6; D perhaps matches TRBD2 (6 bases). Trimming pared 0 bases from V and 2 bases from J, leaving 8 bases between. This CDR3 region has 16 residues. Germline-derived CDR1 and CDR2 are SNHLY and FYNNEI. The variable domain in full, with the rest retrieved from reference TRBV2 and TRBJ2-6, is EPEVTQTPSHQVTQMGQEVILRCVPISNHLYFYWYRQILGQKVEFLVSFYNNEISEKSEIFDDQFSVERPDGSNFTLKIRSTKLEDSAMYFCASSEAGGPGANVLTFGAGSRLTVL.

The chain combines TRBV30 with TRBJ2-1; 8 bases are shared with TRBD1. With 0 bases clipped from V and 9 bases from J, the junction kept 4 bases outside the gene matches. Per germline, CDR1 GTSNPN and CDR2 SVGIG (reference sequence). CDR3 length equals 13 residues. CDR3 sequence: CAWSVRTGGEQFF. As DNA, the CDR3 is TGTGCCTGGAGTGTACGCACAGGGGGTGAGCAGTTCTTC.

The V gene is TRBV4-1, the J gene TRBJ2-1, with 7 bases identical to TRBD2. This CDR3 spans 18 amino acids. Losses at the gene ends were 0 bases for V and 2 bases for J; bases not matched to a gene: 10. The germline V gene encodes CDR1 MGHRA and CDR2 YSYEKL. The CDR3 loop is CASSQDSGGGYPYNEQFF. The CDR3 nucleotides read TGCGCCAGCAGCCAAGATAGTGGCGGGGGATACCCCTACAATGAGCAGTTCTTC.

This clone was observed once. This chain joins TRBV9 and TRBJ2-6, with D possibly being TRBD1 (6 bases). Germline V gene data show CDR1 as SGDLS and CDR2 as YYNGEE. The CDR3 totals 18 residues. V dropped 0 bases and J dropped 2 bases, with 15 bases sitting between them. In DNA, the CDR3 is TGTGCCAGCAGCGTAGACGGACAGTTAAGAACTGGGGCCAACGTCCTGACTTTC. Protein sequence: CASSVDGQLRTGANVLTF. The entire variable domain, with the rest obtained from reference TRBV9 and TRBJ2-6, is as follows: DSGVTQTPKHLITATGQRVTLRCSPRSGDLSVYWYQQSLDQGLQFLIQYYNGEERAKGNILERFSAQQFPDLHSELNLSSLELGDSALYFCASSVDGQLRTGANVLTFGAGSRLTVL.

This clone appeared a few times. The chain couples TRBV28 to TRBJ2-3, with unresolved D. CDR3 length: 13 amino acids. CDR1 and CDR2 (germline): MDHEN, SYDVKM. Deletions cut 6 bases from V and 1 base from J, with 8 bases between. DNA for the CDR3: TGTGCCAGCAGCTATGGAGGCACAGATACGCAGTATTTT. This codes for CASSYGGTDTQYF.

J is TRBJ1-6 and V is TRBV6-1, with D hard to call. V dropped 6 bases and J dropped 14 bases, with 23 bases sitting between them. Germline V CDR1 and CDR2: MNHNS, SASEGT. This CDR3 has 15 residues. The CDR3 sequence is CASREGSGSVKALHF. Written as DNA, the CDR3 is TGTGCCAGCAGAGAGGGATCCGGGTCAGTAAAGGCCCTCCACTTT.

This clone has a handful of counts. The genes are TRBV7-9 and TRBJ1-5; D might be TRBD1 (5 bases). The length of the CDR3 is 18 residues. Germline V gene lookup returns CDR1 SEHNR and CDR2 FQNEAQ (reference sequence). Trimming took 4 bases from V and 4 from J, leaving 23 bases between them. CDR3 region: CASSSILNPGFGNQPQHF. Written as DNA, the CDR3 is TGTGCCAGCAGCTCGATATTAAATCCAGGGTTTGGTAATCAGCCCCAGCATTTT.

This chain connects TRBV9 to TRBJ1-1; D perhaps matches TRBD1 (5 bases). CDR3 length: 16 residues. Between the trimmed V and J ends, which lost 4 bases and 1 base, there was a span of 17 bases. The germline CDR1 and CDR2 sequences are SGDLS and YYNGEE. Here the CDR3 reads CASSPGGETGNTEAFF. In DNA, the CDR3 is TGTGCCAGCAGCCCCGGGGGGGAAACAGGGAACACTGAAGCTTTCTTT.

About this clone itself: The CDR3 end shows no conserved phenylalanine or tryptophan, and so a read error is likely. This rearrangement joins TRBV6-7 to TRBJ1-2; possible D gene TRBD1, 6 bases. TRBV6-7 is assigned to the ORF class and has an uncertain function. The CDR3 is made up of 12 amino acids. V lost 6 bases and J 7 bases, leaving 12 bases between the germline ends. The CDR3 region has the DNA TGTGCCAGCAGCACAGGGTTCGTTGGCTACACCCTC. Translated: CASSTGFVGYTL.

This clone was seen a few times. The J gene is TRBJ2-7, the V gene TRBV19; D unclear. Germline CDR1 LNHDA, CDR2 SQIVND (reference sequence). There are 13 residues in the CDR3. V lost 2 bases and J lost 7, with 12 bases in between. Here the CDR3 reads CASSISAGWEQYV. Here the CDR3 DNA reads TGTGCCAGTAGTATATCAGCCGGTTGGGAGCAGTACGTC.

This rearrangement joins TRBV10-3 to TRBJ1-4; tentative D call: TRBD1 (5 bases). The CDR3 extends over 18 amino acids. From germline, CDR1 is ENHRY and CDR2 SYGVKD. V was cut by 0 bases and J by 6 bases, with 20 bases left in between. The CDR3 protein is CAISESGGFGAKDEKLFF. In DNA form, the CDR3 reads TGTGCCATCAGTGAGTCGGGAGGGTTTGGGGCAAAAGATGAAAAACTGTTTTTT.

This chain joins TRBV4-1 and TRBJ2-7, with 10 bases matching TRBD2. With V trimmed by 0 bases and J by 6 bases, 11 bases remained unmatched. This CDR3 spans 17 amino acids. In germline, CDR1 is MGHRA, CDR2 YSYEKL. The CDR3 DNA reads TGCGCCAGCAGCCAAGAGGAGCTAGCGGGGGATTTGGGCGAGCAGTACGTC. Translating gives CASSQEELAGDLGEQYV.

The rearrangement uses TRBV19 and TRBJ1-1, with TRBD1 matching 9 bases. From germline, CDR1 is LNHDA and CDR2 SQIVND (reference sequence). This CDR3 is built from 14 residues. V shed 6 bases and J 1 base; nucleotides not matched to a gene: 3. CDR3 bases: TGTGCCAGTAGCTGGGGACAGGGGAACACTGAAGCTTTCTTT. As protein: CASSWGQGNTEAFF.

This clone was counted a few times. Additional DNA sequences in this sample encode the identical CDR3. This chain joins TRBV5-6 and TRBJ2-2; 10 nucleotides agree with TRBD1. Per the germline V gene, CDR1 is SGHDT and CDR2 is YYEEEE. The CDR3 is 15 amino acids. Germline trimming cut 4 bases from V and 3 bases from J; bases unmatched to any gene: 3. CDR3 protein: CASSPGQGDTGELFF. The CDR3 bases are TGTGCCAGCAGCCCAGGACAGGGGGACACCGGGGAGCTGTTTTTT.

For this clone: One end of the junction fails to match germline, which may point to a read error. The V and J genes are TRBV7-9 and TRBJ2-7; D may be TRBD1 (5 bases). Germline CDR1 reads SEHNR; CDR2 reads FQNEAQ (reference sequence). The CDR3 sequence is 13 residues long. The CDR3 nucleotides read TGTTCCAGCAGTGACAGCTCAGCCTACGAGCAGTACTTC. It yields the protein CSSSDSSAYEQYF.

The V and J genes are TRBV15 and TRBJ2-1; the match to TRBD2 covers 11 bases. Germline lookup yields CDR1 LNHNV and CDR2 YYDKDF (reference sequence). The CDR3 is 15 residues long. In nucleotides, the CDR3 is TGTGATAGGACTAGCGGGCTGCTACACTACAATGAGCAGTTCTTC. It translates to CDRTSGLLHYNEQFF.

This clone has a single count. The rearrangement uses TRBV20-1 and TRBJ2-5; a weak D match, TRBD1 (5 bases). From germline, CDR1 is DFQATT and CDR2 SNEGSKA (reference sequence). V dropped 6 bases and J dropped 2 bases, with 7 bases sitting between them. CDR3 length equals 11 residues. CDR3 in amino acids: CSAYRQETQYF. The CDR3 region has the DNA TGCAGTGCGTACAGGCAAGAGACCCAGTACTTC.

The CDR3 sequence is CASSYSARVAGNTIYF. The DNA of the CDR3 is TGTGCCAGCAGTTACTCCGCGCGGGTAGCAGGAAACACCATATATTTT. The chain employs TRBV6-5 and TRBJ1-3; the D is unclear. The V gene lost 0 bases and the J gene lost 4 bases, with 13 bases spanning the gap. Germline-derived CDR1 and CDR2 are MNHEY and SVGAGI. The CDR3 length is 16 residues.

This clone occurred once. This rearrangement joins TRBV15 to TRBJ1-5, with D tentatively TRBD1 (6 bases). Germline values: CDR1 LNHNV, CDR2 YYDKDF (reference sequence). The V gene lost 1 base and the J gene lost 6 bases, with 10 bases spanning the gap. This CDR3 spans 14 amino acids. Here the CDR3 reads CATSRGGGGQPQHF. The CDR3, as DNA: TGTGCCACCAGCAGAGGCGGGGGCGGTCAGCCCCAGCATTTT.

The chain is built from TRBV6-1 and TRBJ2-1; a weak D match, TRBD1 (5 bases). The CDR3 has 13 residues. In germline, CDR1 is MNHNS, CDR2 SASEGT. V was shortened by 6 bases and J by 5 bases, with 11 bases between the two germline ends. The CDR3 DNA sequence: TGTGCCAGCAGGCTCAGGGCCAACAATGAGCAGTTCTTC. Its protein is CASRLRANNEQFF.

This clone occurred a few times. The chain joins TRBV27 to TRBJ2-7; 11 bases are shared with TRBD2. The junction had 17 bases not matched to a gene; V was cut back by 5 bases and J by 5 bases. Germline V gene data show CDR1 as MNHEY and CDR2 as SMNVEV (reference sequence). The CDR3 contains 18 residues. The CDR3 protein is CASSHPPVVAGGPDEQYF. CDR3 sequence (DNA): TGTGCCAGCAGTCACCCCCCGGTGGTAGCGGGAGGGCCGGACGAGCAGTACTTC.

The V and J genes are TRBV4-1 and TRBJ2-4, with a possible D match to TRBD2 (7 bases). The germline V gene encodes CDR1 MGHRA and CDR2 YSYEKL. V lost 1 base to trimming and J lost 1 base, with 17 bases between them. There are 18 residues in the CDR3. The DNA of the CDR3 is TGCGCCAGCAGCCAAGGGCCACCGCGGGGGCTTGCCAAAAACATTCAGTACTTC. This encodes CASSQGPPRGLAKNIQYF.